The rows below give T cell receptor beta chains drawn from one sample of a study of patients and donors after allogeneic stem cell transplantation. TCRdb reprocessed the RT-PCR reads via MiXCR and lists one record per CDR3 protein. The sample records approximately 410,000 distinct CDR3 sequences, around 15% being singletons. Sequenced material: blood, either unsorted or a sorted T cell fraction (not recorded which). These receptor sequences come from a human donor who was either an allogeneic HSCT recipient or a stem cell or donor lymphocyte infusion donor (not recorded which). It is not recorded whose cells these are; they may come from a transplant donor. Both conserved end residues are part of each CDR3. D genes are given only for firm matches. Clone size is shown for a subset of rows, as once, few, many or a class of expanded clone.

D: -
V: TRBV20-1
J: TRBJ2-5
size: -
CDR3: CSARDPPQETQYF
DNA: TGCAGTGCTCGGGACCCCCCCCAAGAGACCCAGTACTTC

D: -
V: TRBV6-6
J: TRBJ1-6
size: -
CDR3: CASRGWDSPLHF
DNA: TGTGCCAGCAGGGGTTGGGATTCACCCCTCCACTTT

D: TRBD1
V: TRBV4-1
J: TRBJ1-1
size: few
CDR3: CASSHPQGRATEAFF
DNA: TGCGCCAGCAGCCACCCACAGGGGCGCGCCACTGAAGCTTTCTTT

D: TRBD1
V: TRBV9
J: TRBJ2-3
size: -
CDR3: CASSVVGQTSTDTQYF
DNA: TGTGCCAGCAGCGTAGTGGGACAGACTAGCACAGATACGCAGTATTTT

D: -
V: TRBV29-1
J: TRBJ1-5
size: few
CDR3: CSAAGGLGNQPQHF
DNA: TGCAGCGCCGCGGGCGGCCTTGGCAATCAGCCCCAGCATTTT

D: TRBD2
V: TRBV4-1
J: TRBJ2-7
size: few
CDR3: CASSQGAGGPYEQYF
DNA: TGCGCCAGCAGCCAAGGAGCGGGAGGGCCCTACGAGCAGTACTTC

D: -
V: TRBV15
J: TRBJ2-3
size: -
CDR3: CATSSPSGNADSGVSTDTQYF
DNA: TGTGCCACCAGCTCCCCGTCAGGAAACGCGGACAGCGGGGTTAGCACAGATACGCAGTATTTT

D: -
V: TRBV3-1
J: TRBJ2-7
size: few
CDR3: CASSQDFYEQYF
DNA: TGTGCCAGCAGCCAAGATTTCTACGAGCAGTACTTC

D: TRBD2
V: TRBV2
J: TRBJ2-1
size: -
CDR3: CARGGTSGNEQFF
DNA: TGTGCCAGGGGGGGGACTAGCGGAAATGAGCAGTTCTTC

D: -
V: TRBV7-9
J: TRBJ2-5
size: -
CDR3: CASSLVFRQETQYF
DNA: TGTGCCAGCAGCTTAGTATTCAGGCAAGAGACCCAGTACTTC

D: -
V: TRBV7-2
J: TRBJ2-1
size: many
CDR3: CASSLEGYEQFF
DNA: TGTGCCAGCAGCTTAGAGGGATATGAGCAGTTCTTC

D: -
V: TRBV11-2
J: TRBJ1-2
size: few
CDR3: CASSLDAGPNYGYTF
DNA: TGTGCCAGCAGCTTAGATGCGGGGCCGAACTATGGCTACACCTTC

D: TRBD1
V: TRBV20-1
J: TRBJ2-7
size: few
CDR3: CSARDRRTGSEQYF
DNA: TGCAGTGCTAGAGATCGCAGGACAGGGAGCGAGCAGTACTTC

D: TRBD1
V: TRBV5-6
J: TRBJ2-7
size: few
CDR3: CASSLWDRAYYEQYF
DNA: TGTGCCAGCAGCTTGTGGGACAGGGCATATTACGAGCAGTACTTC

D: -
V: TRBV6-5
J: TRBJ2-7
size: few
CDR3: CASSYGTPEFYEQYF
DNA: TGTGCCAGCAGTTACGGGACACCAGAATTCTACGAGCAGTACTTC

D: -
V: TRBV29-1
J: TRBJ1-5
size: once
CDR3: CSVMGGLNQPQHF
DNA: TGCAGCGTCATGGGGGGGCTGAATCAGCCCCAGCATTTT

D: -
V: TRBV6-2/TRBV6-3
J: TRBJ2-2
size: -
CDR3: CASANTGELFF
DNA: TGTGCCAGCGCAAACACCGGGGAGCTGTTTTTT

D: -
V: TRBV18
J: TRBJ1-1
size: -
CDR3: CASSPDGEGTEAFF
DNA: TGTGCCAGCTCACCGGACGGCGAGGGGACTGAAGCTTTCTTT

D: -
V: TRBV7-2
J: TRBJ2-3
size: few
CDR3: CASSIRPGGWATDTQYF
DNA: TGTGCCAGCAGCATCCGCCCTGGAGGGTGGGCCACAGATACGCAGTATTTT

D: -
V: TRBV2
J: TRBJ1-5
size: few
CDR3: CASSYRENQPQHF
DNA: TGTGCCAGCAGCTACAGGGAGAATCAGCCCCAGCATTTT

D: TRBD2
V: TRBV20-1
J: TRBJ2-7
size: many
CDR3: CSARDRRSGGYEQYF
DNA: TGCAGTGCTAGAGATAGGAGAAGCGGGGGTTACGAGCAGTACTTC

D: TRBD2
V: TRBV12-3/TRBV12-4
J: TRBJ2-7
size: -
CDR3: CASTQTQRGPAYEQYF
DNA: TGTGCCAGCACCCAGACGCAGCGGGGGCCAGCCTACGAGCAGTACTTC

D: -
V: TRBV4-1
J: TRBJ2-2
size: few
CDR3: CASPTGELFF
DNA: TGCGCCAGCCCCACCGGGGAGCTGTTTTTT

D: -
V: TRBV5-6
J: TRBJ2-1
size: many
CDR3: CASRTLNEQFF
DNA: TGTGCCAGCAGGACACTCAATGAGCAGTTCTTC

D: TRBD1
V: TRBV7-2
J: TRBJ1-6
size: few
CDR3: CASSPQGAQNNSPLHF
DNA: TGTGCCAGCAGCCCACAGGGGGCGCAAAATAATTCACCCCTCCACTTT

D: TRBD2
V: TRBV6-1
J: TRBJ2-7
size: few
CDR3: CASSSSGRAFEQYF
DNA: TGTGCCAGCAGCTCTAGCGGGAGGGCCTTCGAGCAGTACTTC

D: -
V: TRBV6-1
J: TRBJ1-5
size: -
CDR3: CASGDPGIGNQPQHF
DNA: TGTGCCAGCGGCGATCCAGGAATAGGCAATCAGCCCCAGCATTTT

D: TRBD1
V: TRBV12-3/TRBV12-4
J: TRBJ1-5
size: few
CDR3: CASSFYRGTSNQPQHF
DNA: TGTGCCAGCAGTTTTTACAGGGGGACGAGCAATCAGCCCCAGCATTTT

D: -
V: TRBV2
J: TRBJ1-2
size: -
CDR3: CASRTGSANYGYTF
DNA: TGTGCCAGCAGAACAGGCTCCGCTAACTATGGCTACACCTTC

D: -
V: TRBV7-3
J: TRBJ2-2
size: -
CDR3: CASSLTPVIPGELFF
DNA: TGTGCCAGCAGCTTAACGCCGGTTATCCCCGGGGAGCTGTTTTTT